This entry lists 31 T cell receptor beta chains sequenced from one sample in a study of breast tumors, draining lymph nodes, adjacent tissues. A single record per CDR3 protein comes from TCRdb applying MiXCR to the multiplex PCR reads. The table records some 250,000 distinct CDR3 sequences, nearly 35% of them present only once. The lymph nodes were axillary draining lymph nodes from breast cancer patients. The specimen was axillary lymph node tissue. The origin of the receptors is a female donor with breast cancer. Some clones in this sample may be carry-over from other donors' samples.

This clonotype was counted many times. The V gene is TRBV20-1, the J gene TRBJ2-5; tentative D call: TRBD1 (6 bases). In germline, CDR1 is DFQATT, CDR2 SNEGSKA (reference sequence). This CDR3 region has 12 residues. Between the trimmed V and J ends, which lost 7 bases and 7 bases, there was a span of 16 bases. The CDR3 sequence is CSVYRGSRTQYF. In DNA, the CDR3 is TGCAGTGTCTATAGGGGGTCTAGGACCCAGTACTTC.

This clonotype has only a few counts. This sequence may be a read error, since a much larger clone differs from it by one base. Here the CDR3 reads CASSPDNEQFF. The DNA of the CDR3 is TGTGCCAGCAGCCCGGACAATGAGCAGTTCTTC. J is TRBJ2-1 and V is TRBV7-8; D is undetermined. The V end was cut by 5 bases, the J end by 5 bases, with 4 bases between. Germline V CDR1 and CDR2: SGHVS, FQNEAQ. CDR3 length equals 11 residues.

This clonotype was seen at least ten times. The V gene is TRBV20-1, the J gene TRBJ2-1, with 8 bases aligning to TRBD2. Germline trimming cut 3 bases from V and 2 bases from J; bases unmatched to any gene: 3. Germline loops: CDR1 DFQATT, CDR2 SNEGSKA (reference sequence). The CDR3 runs to 14 residues. CDR3 loop: CSASRTSPYNEQFF. For the CDR3, the DNA is TGCAGTGCTAGCCGGACTAGCCCCTACAATGAGCAGTTCTTC.

In the case of this clonotype: Its ends do not fully match the called genes, so a read error is possible. The rearrangement joins TRBV30 to TRBJ2-7; D call uncertain. The CDR3 consists of 15 residues. In germline, CDR1 is GTSNPN, CDR2 SVGIG (reference sequence). CDR3 nucleotide sequence: TGTGCCTGGAGTGTACCACGAAGGAATTCCTACGGGCAGTACTTC. This encodes CAWSVPRRNSYGQYF.

This clonotype showed up many times. The chain links TRBV19 to TRBJ2-7, with 7 bases aligning to TRBD2. Germline V gives CDR1 LNHDA, CDR2 SQIVND (reference sequence). The CDR3 sequence is 14 residues long. The V gene end was trimmed by 4 bases and the J gene end by 4 bases; junction bases not matched to a gene: 7. CDR3 sequence reads: CASSRAGTTYEQYF. CDR3 nucleotides: TGTGCCAGTAGTAGGGCAGGGACTACGTACGAGCAGTACTTC.

For this clonotype: A much larger clone differs from this one at a single base, so this may be a read error. The V gene is TRBV20-1, the J gene TRBJ1-4; 10 bases line up with TRBD1. The CDR3 totals 13 residues. Germline V lookup: CDR1 DFQATT, CDR2 SNEGSKA (reference sequence). The CDR3 sequence: CSVLGTGDETLFF. CDR3 nucleotides: TGCAGTGTCCTCGGGACAGGGGATGAAACACTGTTTTTT.

This clonotype came up a few times. Its ends do not fully match the called genes, so a read error is possible. The chain has TRBV6-5 and TRBJ2-7; 9 bases agree with TRBD1. CDR1 and CDR2 from the germline V gene are MNHEY and SVGAGI. The CDR3 consists of 15 residues. The CDR3 protein is CASSHSGQGSYEQYF. The CDR3 nucleotides are TGTGCCAGCAGTCACTCGGGACAGGGAAGCTACGAGCAGTACTTC.

In its sample, this clonotype was seen many times. The chain links TRBV7-2 to TRBJ1-2; D unclear. Germline CDR1 reads SGHTA; CDR2 reads FQGNSA. V was trimmed by 5 bases and J by 0 bases, leaving 10 bases between them. The CDR3 covers 14 residues. The DNA for the CDR3 is TGTGCCAGCAGCGCAAACCGGGCTAACTATGGCTACACCTTC. It codes for CASSANRANYGYTF.

This clonotype was picked up many times. J is TRBJ1-3 and V is TRBV2; D remains unclear. The CDR3 runs to 12 residues. Trimming cost V 6 bases and J 2 bases, with 5 bases left between them. CDR1 is SNHLY, CDR2 FYNNEI, per germline. The CDR3 loop reads CASSRTGNTIYF. In DNA form, the CDR3 reads TGTGCCAGCAGCCGGACTGGAAACACCATATATTTT. Supplemented by reference TRBV2 and TRBJ1-3, the full variable domain reads EPEVTQTPSHQVTQMGQEVILRCVPISNHLYFYWYRQILGQKVEFLVSFYNNEISEKSEIFDDQFSVERPDGSNFTLKIRSTKLEDSAMYFCASSRTGNTIYFGEGSWLTVV.

This clonotype was picked up many times. The rearrangement links TRBV24-1 to TRBJ1-5; D is unresolved. Germline V gene sequence: CDR1 KGHDR, CDR2 SFDVKD. V was pared by 9 bases and J by 6 bases, with 14 bases between. This CDR3 is 13 amino acids long. As DNA, the CDR3 is TGTGCCACCTCGGATTCGGGTTTTCAGCCCCAGCATTTT. Amino acid sequence: CATSDSGFQPQHF.

This clonotype was counted many times. This sequence joins TRBV7-8 and TRBJ2-5, with D unclear. V lost 1 base, J lost 0 bases, and 6 bases lay in between. The CDR3 contains 14 residues. The germline V gene has CDR1 SGHVS and CDR2 FQNEAQ. The CDR3 protein is CASSLERYQETQYF. In DNA form, the CDR3 reads TGTGCCAGCAGCTTAGAACGGTACCAAGAGACCCAGTACTTC. Filled out from reference TRBV7-8 and TRBJ2-5, the complete variable domain reads GAGVSQSPRYKVAKRGQDVALRCDPISGHVSLFWYQQALGQGPEFLTYFQNEAQLDKSGLPSDRFFAERPEGSVSTLKIQRTQQEDSAVYLCASSLERYQETQYFGPGTRLLVL.

CDR3 in amino acids: CAGRQGQNQPQHF. As DNA, the CDR3 is TGTGCCGGTCGACAGGGTCAAAATCAGCCCCAGCATTTT. The J gene is TRBJ1-5, the V gene TRBV2; TRBD1 matches at 7 bases. Per germline, CDR1 SNHLY and CDR2 FYNNEI. After removal of 11 bases from V and 4 bases from J, the junction contained 8 bases not matched to a gene. This CDR3 is 13 amino acids long.

This clonotype was recorded many times. The chain couples TRBV9 to TRBJ2-7, with D maybe TRBD2 (6 bases). This CDR3 comprises 16 residues. Germline V gene sequence: CDR1 SGDLS, CDR2 YYNGEE. Trimming stripped 4 bases from V and 2 bases from J, with 19 bases between. The chain's CDR3 is CASSFFAGTSPYEQYF. For the CDR3, the DNA is TGTGCCAGCAGCTTTTTCGCCGGGACTTCCCCCTACGAGCAGTACTTC.

The chain joins TRBV29-1 to TRBJ2-7; D is ambiguous. The CDR3 consists of 11 residues. The germline CDR1 and CDR2 sequences are SQVTM and ANQGSEA. V gave up 1 base and J gave up 3 bases, with 4 bases separating them. The DNA for the CDR3 is TGCAGCGTTGAAGGGAGCTACGAGCAGTACTTC. Protein sequence: CSVEGSYEQYF.

Ten or more counts support this clonotype. The chain has TRBV29-1 and TRBJ2-7; 9 positions agree with TRBD1. This CDR3 region has 15 residues. With 3 bases clipped from V and 5 bases from J, the junction kept 11 bases outside the gene matches. Germline lookup yields CDR1 SQVTM and CDR2 ANQGSEA. The CDR3 coding sequence is TGCAGCGTTGAGAGAGGGTCGGGACAGGGTAACGAGCAGTACTTC. This translates into CSVERGSGQGNEQYF.

The gene calls are TRBV11-3 and TRBJ2-5; no clear D. The CDR3 contains 9 residues. Germline V CDR1 and CDR2: SGHNT, YENEEA. The V end was cut by 5 bases, the J end by 11 bases, with 6 bases between. CDR3 bases: TGTGCCAGCAGCGGGCGACAGTACTTC. Amino acids: CASSGRQYF.

This rearrangement joins TRBV19 to TRBJ1-4; no firm D call. The germline V gene has CDR1 LNHDA and CDR2 SQIVND (reference sequence). The CDR3 has 14 amino acids. Trimming shortened V by 5 bases and J by 8 bases, and 15 bases separated the two germline ends. CDR3 amino acids: CASSPTSGREKLFF. The CDR3 DNA is TGTGCCAGTAGTCCGACTAGCGGGAGGGAAAAACTGTTTTTT.

Worth noting for this clonotype: One base away lies a much larger clone, so this may be a sequencing read error. The chain has TRBV30 and TRBJ1-5, with D possibly being TRBD1 (6 bases). The CDR3 has 14 amino acids. Trimming took off 2 bases at V and 7 bases at J, with 15 bases between the two ends. Germline loops: CDR1 GTSNPN, CDR2 SVGIG (reference sequence). The CDR3 coding sequence is TGTGCCTGGAGTCCGTCAGGGGCGGGGCAGCCCCAGCATTTT. It translates to CAWSPSGAGQPQHF.

This rearrangement joins TRBV7-3 to TRBJ2-6, with 10 positions matching TRBD1. V gave up 4 bases and J gave up 1 base; unmatched junction bases: 1. Germline lookup yields CDR1 SGHTA and CDR2 FQGTGA. The CDR3 loop spans 16 amino acids. CDR3 bases: TGTGCCAGCAGCTGGACAGGGGGATCTGGGGCCAACGTCCTGACTTTC. This sequence encodes CASSWTGGSGANVLTF.

The table lists this clonotype with many counts. The rearrangement uses TRBV5-1 and TRBJ2-3; 8 nucleotides align to TRBD1. Unmatched junction bases numbered 4, after V lost 4 bases and J lost 3 bases. The CDR3 sequence is 14 residues long. Per germline, CDR1 SGHRS and CDR2 YFSETQ. The CDR3 is CASSTNRGTDTQYF. The CDR3 DNA reads as TGCGCCAGCAGCACTAACAGGGGGACAGATACGCAGTATTTT.

The chain combines TRBV7-3 with TRBJ1-2; D is possibly TRBD1 (6 bases). Deletions cut 5 bases from V and 12 bases from J, with 19 bases between. The CDR3 totals 13 residues. Per the germline V gene, CDR1 is SGHTA and CDR2 is FQGTGA. The CDR3 here is CASSPGAGQGNTF. The DNA of the CDR3 is TGTGCCAGCAGCCCAGGGGCAGGGCAAGGAAACACCTTC.

This clonotype was recorded at least ten times. The V and J genes are TRBV9 and TRBJ2-5; 8 bases fit TRBD2. V was clipped by 3 bases and J by 1 base; unmatched bases: 8. CDR3 length: 16 residues. The germline V gene encodes CDR1 SGDLS and CDR2 YYNGEE. CDR3 nucleotides: TGTGCCAGCAGCGCCCTTAGCGGGGAGCTCCAAGAGACCCAGTACTTC. Amino acids: CASSALSGELQETQYF.

The chain employs TRBV27 and TRBJ2-3; 11 positions agree with TRBD1. After removal of 0 bases from V and 0 bases from J, the junction contained 5 bases not matched to a gene. The length of the CDR3 is 18 residues. Germline V CDR1 and CDR2: MNHEY, SMNVEV (reference sequence). CDR3 region: CASSLSGQGVPSTDTQYF. As DNA, the CDR3 is TGTGCCAGCAGTTTATCGGGACAGGGGGTTCCTAGCACAGATACGCAGTATTTT.

The chain carries TRBV11-3 and TRBJ2-1, with 10 positions matching TRBD2. V lost 4 bases, J lost 2 bases, and 5 bases stayed unmatched. Germline V gene lookup returns CDR1 SGHNT and CDR2 YENEEA. The CDR3 covers 16 residues. CDR3 sequence reads: CASSSDLAGAYNEQFF. The CDR3 DNA is TGTGCCAGCAGCTCCGATCTAGCGGGAGCCTACAATGAGCAGTTCTTC.

Many counts were recorded for this clonotype. This chain links TRBV20-1 with TRBJ2-7, with 13 bases that match TRBD2. V lost 4 bases and J lost 6; bases outside the gene matches: 6. Germline CDR1 reads DFQATT; CDR2 reads SNEGSKA (reference sequence). There are 14 residues in the CDR3. The CDR3 region is CSATLAGGLSEQYF. CDR3 DNA sequence: TGCAGTGCTACACTAGCGGGGGGGCTGAGCGAGCAGTACTTC.

The chain recombines TRBV4-1 with TRBJ1-5; 9 bases match TRBD1. Germline CDR1 is MGHRA and CDR2 is YSYEKL. V shed 0 bases, J shed 6 bases, and the junction held 9 bases outside the gene matches. CDR3 length equals 17 residues. The CDR3 loop reads CASSQDLPGQGGQPQHF. CDR3 DNA sequence: TGCGCCAGCAGCCAAGATTTACCGGGACAGGGTGGTCAGCCCCAGCATTTT.

This clonotype showed up just a few times. The CDR3 region has the DNA TGTGCCAGCAGCTTACGGGGGGCCGGCATTCAGTACTTC. It specifies CASSLRGAGIQYF. J is TRBJ2-4 and V is TRBV11-3; D is perhaps TRBD2 (7 bases). The CDR3 loop spans 13 amino acids. Looked up from germline, CDR1 is SGHNT and CDR2 is YENEEA. The V and J ends lost 2 bases and 9 bases respectively, with 11 bases between them.

As to this clonotype: This may arise from a read error, as a much more abundant clone is one base away. CDR3 sequence reads: CASSHTGVRNGYTF. The CDR3 coding sequence is TGTGCCAGCAGTCACACAGGGGTTCGAAATGGCTACACCTTC. The chain recombines TRBV6-1 with TRBJ1-2, with 7 bases matching TRBD1. The CDR3 runs 14 residues. Germline CDR1 and CDR2: MNHNS and SASEGT. The ends lost 5 bases at V and 6 bases at J; junction bases unmatched: 9.

This clonotype was detected once. This rearrangement joins TRBV10-1 to TRBJ2-5; D tentatively reads TRBD1 or TRBD2 (5 bases each). V lost 6 bases to trimming and J lost 1 base, with 12 bases between them. The CDR3 has 14 residues. The germline gives CDR1 WNHNN, CDR2 SYGVQD (reference sequence). The CDR3 reads CASRGRHPQETQYF. The DNA for the CDR3 is TGCGCCAGCAGGGGACGGCATCCCCAAGAGACCCAGTACTTC.

This clonotype has ten or more counts. J is TRBJ1-4 and V is TRBV6-5; D may be TRBD1 (5 bases). The CDR3 runs 14 residues. The V end was cut by 6 bases, the J end by 2 bases, with 10 bases between. The germline CDR1 and CDR2 sequences are MNHEY and SVGAGI. CDR3 sequence: CASSRDFTNEKLFF. The DNA of the CDR3 is TGTGCCAGCAGCAGGGACTTCACTAATGAAAAACTGTTTTTT.

Of note for this clonotype: Germline is not matched at one junction end, which may reflect a read error. The J gene is TRBJ2-5, the V gene TRBV19; a weak D match, TRBD2 (6 bases). Germline CDR1 reads LNHDA; CDR2 reads SQIVND (reference sequence). This CDR3 contains 15 residues. CDR3 nucleotide sequence: TGTACCAGTAGTATAGGGGCAGGGTGGGGAGGGACCCAGTACTTC. This gives the protein CTSSIGAGWGGTQYF.